This T cell receptor beta chain emerged from a study of cytomegalovirus exposure and HLA in healthy donors. On the study more broadly: Among 350 to 500 genotyped donors, more than 65% fell in the Caucasian-associated ancestry cluster.

CDR1 and CDR2 (germline): SGHTA, FQGNSA. The CDR3 contains 13 residues. The V gene lost 2 bases and the J gene lost 5 bases, with 8 bases spanning the gap. Each donor's status was that of a healthy bone marrow donor. General study points: An observed cluster of highly shared sequence variants was recorded as a likely sequencing artifact. Most subjects had HLA-A and HLA-B alleles reportedly predicted accurately by TCR beta sequences.

Comments on this clone: Its target is unknown.

PCR employed 60 Vbeta and 13 Jbeta primers. The table came from immunoSEQ multiplex PCR; TCRdb's copy has only in-frame clones and leaves some out. The data show 150,000 to 200,000 clones, over 60% seen once. The genes are TRBV7-2 and TRBJ2-3, with D tentatively TRBD2 (5 bases). The sequence was collected from a woman between 45 and 60 years old in good health and CMV-seropositive. The sample taken for sequencing was PBMCs. The CDR3 nucleotides are TGTGCCAGCAGCTTATTTGAGGGAGATACGCAGTATTTT. Amino acids: CASSLFEGDTQYF.